Below, one TCR beta chain is given with its context. The method was immunoSEQ multiplex PCR; TCRdb's version includes in-frame clones alone and lacks a portion of them. This sample has about 83,000 clones; just under 95% occur once, and the top ten carry 0.2% to 0.3%. This sample stems from a study of technical replicates of blood from a handful of donors. The V gene's germline CDR1 is MGHRA and CDR2 YSYEKL. This CDR3 is 13 amino acids long. The V segment lost 4 bases and the J segment 5 bases; nucleotides outside the gene matches: 5. The sample comprised T cells isolated from PBMCs. This TCR derives from a human donor in good health. The rearrangement joins TRBV4-1 to TRBJ2-7, with TRBD1 identical over 7 bases. Here the CDR3 reads CASSPRQGHEQYF. CDR3 sequence (DNA): TGCGCCAGCAGCCCACGACAGGGTCACGAGCAGTACTTC.